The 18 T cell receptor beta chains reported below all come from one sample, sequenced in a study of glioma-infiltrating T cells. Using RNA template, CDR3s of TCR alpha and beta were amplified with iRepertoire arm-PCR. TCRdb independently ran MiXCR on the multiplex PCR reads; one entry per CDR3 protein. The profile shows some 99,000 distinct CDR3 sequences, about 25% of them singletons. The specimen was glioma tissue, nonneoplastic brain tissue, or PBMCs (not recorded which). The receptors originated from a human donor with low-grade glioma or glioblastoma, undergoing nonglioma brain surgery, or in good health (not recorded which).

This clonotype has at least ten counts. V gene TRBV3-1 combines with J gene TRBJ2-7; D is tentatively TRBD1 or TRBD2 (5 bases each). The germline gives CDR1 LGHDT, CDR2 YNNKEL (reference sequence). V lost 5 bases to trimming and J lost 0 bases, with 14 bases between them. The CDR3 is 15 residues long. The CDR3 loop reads CASSKPGRISYEQYF. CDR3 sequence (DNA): TGTGCCAGCAGCAAACCGGGACGGATCTCCTACGAGCAGTACTTC.

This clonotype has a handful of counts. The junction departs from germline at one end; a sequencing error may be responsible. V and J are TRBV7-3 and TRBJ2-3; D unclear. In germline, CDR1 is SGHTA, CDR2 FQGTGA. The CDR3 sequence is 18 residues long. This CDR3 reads CVSSSSPPGKSLPDTQYF. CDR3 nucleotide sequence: TGTGTCAGCAGCTCCTCCCCGCCTGGGAAAAGTCTCCCAGATACGCAGTATTTT.

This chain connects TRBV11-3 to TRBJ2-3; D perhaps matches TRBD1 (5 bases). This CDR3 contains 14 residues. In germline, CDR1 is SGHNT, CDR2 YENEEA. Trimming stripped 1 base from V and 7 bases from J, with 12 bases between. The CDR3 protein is CASSLVQGANTQYF. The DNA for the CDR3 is TGTGCCAGCAGCTTAGTTCAGGGTGCGAATACGCAGTATTTT.

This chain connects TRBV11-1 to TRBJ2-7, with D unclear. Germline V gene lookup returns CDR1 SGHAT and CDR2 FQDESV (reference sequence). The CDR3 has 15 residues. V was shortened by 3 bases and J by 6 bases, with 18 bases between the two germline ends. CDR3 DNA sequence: TGTGCCAGCAGCTTTCCCCGGTCCTCCTTTGGCGAGCAGTACTTC. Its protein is CASSFPRSSFGEQYF.

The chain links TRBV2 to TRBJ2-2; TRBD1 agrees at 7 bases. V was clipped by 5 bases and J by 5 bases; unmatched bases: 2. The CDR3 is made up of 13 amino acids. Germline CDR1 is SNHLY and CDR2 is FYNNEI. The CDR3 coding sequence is TGTGCCAGCAGTCCGGGACAGACCGGGGAGCTGTTTTTT. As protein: CASSPGQTGELFF.

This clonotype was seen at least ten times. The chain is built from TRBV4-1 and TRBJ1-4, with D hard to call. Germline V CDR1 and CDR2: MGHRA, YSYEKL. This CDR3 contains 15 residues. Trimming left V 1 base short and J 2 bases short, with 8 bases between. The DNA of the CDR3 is TGCGCCAGCAGCCAAGGGAGAGGGACTAATGAAAAACTGTTTTTT. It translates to CASSQGRGTNEKLFF.

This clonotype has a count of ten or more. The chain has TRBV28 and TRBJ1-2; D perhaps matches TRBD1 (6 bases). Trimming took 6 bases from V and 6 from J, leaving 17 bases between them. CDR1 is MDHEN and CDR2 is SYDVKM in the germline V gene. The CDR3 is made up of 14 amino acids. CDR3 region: CASRSPNRVHGYTF. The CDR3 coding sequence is TGTGCCAGCAGGAGCCCAAACAGGGTACATGGCTACACCTTC.

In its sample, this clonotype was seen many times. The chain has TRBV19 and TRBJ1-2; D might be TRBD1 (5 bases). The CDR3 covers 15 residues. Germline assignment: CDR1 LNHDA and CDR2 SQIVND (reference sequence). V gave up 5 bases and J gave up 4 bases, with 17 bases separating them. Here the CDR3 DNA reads TGTGCCAGTAGTCCAGTGGGCAGGGCGCCCTATGGCTACACCTTC. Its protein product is CASSPVGRAPYGYTF. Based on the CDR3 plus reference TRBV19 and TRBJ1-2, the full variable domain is DGGITQSPKYLFRKEGQNVTLSCEQNLNHDAMYWYRQDPGQGLRLIYYSQIVNDFQKGDIAEGYSVSREKKESFPLTVTSAQKNPTAFYLCASSPVGRAPYGYTFGSGTRLTVV.

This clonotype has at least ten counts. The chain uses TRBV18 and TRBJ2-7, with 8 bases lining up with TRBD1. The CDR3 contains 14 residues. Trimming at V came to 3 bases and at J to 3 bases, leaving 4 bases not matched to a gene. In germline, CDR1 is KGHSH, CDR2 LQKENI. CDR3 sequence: CASSPTDRGYEQYF. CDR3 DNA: TGTGCCAGCTCACCCACTGACAGGGGCTACGAGCAGTACTTC.

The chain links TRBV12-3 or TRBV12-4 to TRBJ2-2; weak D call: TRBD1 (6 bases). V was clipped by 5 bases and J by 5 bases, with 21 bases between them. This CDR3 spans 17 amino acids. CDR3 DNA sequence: TGTGCCAGCAGTCCTCTTCTCCTACAGGGTCGAACCGGGGAGCTGTTTTTT. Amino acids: CASSPLLLQGRTGELFF.

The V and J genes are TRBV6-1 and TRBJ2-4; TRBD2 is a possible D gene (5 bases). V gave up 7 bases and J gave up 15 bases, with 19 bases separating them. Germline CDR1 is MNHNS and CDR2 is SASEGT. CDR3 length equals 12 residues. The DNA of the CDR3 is TGTGCCAGCACCGCCCCGGGGAACGTTCGGTACTTC. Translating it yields CASTAPGNVRYF.

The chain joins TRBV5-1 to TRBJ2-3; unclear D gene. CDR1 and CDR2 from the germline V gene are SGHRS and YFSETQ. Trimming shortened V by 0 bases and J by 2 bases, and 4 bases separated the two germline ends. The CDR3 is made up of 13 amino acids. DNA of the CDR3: TGCGCCAGCAGCTTGGACAACACAGATACGCAGTATTTT. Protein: CASSLDNTDTQYF.

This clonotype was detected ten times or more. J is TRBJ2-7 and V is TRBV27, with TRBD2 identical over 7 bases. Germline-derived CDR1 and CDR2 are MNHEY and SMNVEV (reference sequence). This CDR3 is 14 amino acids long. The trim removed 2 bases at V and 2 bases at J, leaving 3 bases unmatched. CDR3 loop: CASSLPGLPYEQYF. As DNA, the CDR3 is TGTGCCAGCAGTTTACCGGGACTACCCTACGAGCAGTACTTC.

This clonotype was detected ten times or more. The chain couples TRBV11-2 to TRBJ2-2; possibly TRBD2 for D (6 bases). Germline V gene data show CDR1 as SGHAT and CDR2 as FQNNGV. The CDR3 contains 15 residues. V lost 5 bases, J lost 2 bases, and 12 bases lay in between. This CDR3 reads CASSPLAVNTGELFF. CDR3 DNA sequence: TGTGCCAGCAGCCCGTTAGCGGTCAACACCGGGGAGCTGTTTTTT.

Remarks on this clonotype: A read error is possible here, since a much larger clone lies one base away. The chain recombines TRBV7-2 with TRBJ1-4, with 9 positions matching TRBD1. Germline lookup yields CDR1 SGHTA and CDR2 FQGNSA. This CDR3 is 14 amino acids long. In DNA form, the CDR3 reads TGTGCCAGCAGCAGAGACAGGGGGGATGAAAAACCGTTTTTT. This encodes CASSRDRGDEKPFF.

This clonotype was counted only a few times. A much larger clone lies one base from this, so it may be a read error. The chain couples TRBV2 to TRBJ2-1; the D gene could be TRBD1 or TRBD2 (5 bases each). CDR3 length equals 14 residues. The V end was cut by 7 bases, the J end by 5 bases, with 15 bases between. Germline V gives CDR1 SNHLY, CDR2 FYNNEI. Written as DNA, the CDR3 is TGTGCCAGCAACGACCGGGACCGGAACAATGAGCAGTTCTTC. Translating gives CASNDRDRNNEQFF.

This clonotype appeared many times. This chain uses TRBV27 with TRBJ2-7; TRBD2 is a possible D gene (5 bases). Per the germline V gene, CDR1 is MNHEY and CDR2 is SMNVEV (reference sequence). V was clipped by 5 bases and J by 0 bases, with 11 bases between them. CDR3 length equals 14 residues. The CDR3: CASSRSRGSYEQYF. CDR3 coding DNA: TGTGCCAGCAGTCGATCCCGGGGCTCCTACGAGCAGTACTTC.

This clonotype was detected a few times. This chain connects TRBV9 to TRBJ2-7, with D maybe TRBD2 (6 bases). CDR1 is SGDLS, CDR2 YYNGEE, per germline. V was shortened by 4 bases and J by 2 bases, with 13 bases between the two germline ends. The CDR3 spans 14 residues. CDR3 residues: CASSPGAGPYEQYF. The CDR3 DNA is TGTGCCAGCAGCCCCGGGGCGGGACCCTACGAGCAGTACTTC.